Sequencing of this TCR beta chain was carried out in a study of monozygotic twins with inflammatory bowel disease. Germline CDR1 reads MGHRA; CDR2 reads YSYEKL. This CDR3 is 15 amino acids long. From its re-call of the 5' RACE reads, TCRdb lists each CDR3 protein once, without DNA. The sample includes about 350,000 distinct CDR3 sequences. The chain is built from TRBV4-1 and TRBJ2-5; TCRdb's D gene call, TRBD2, goes unchecked for lack of DNA. The sequenced material came from blood. The receptor comes from a human donor with ulcerative colitis or Crohn's disease, or a healthy co-twin of an affected twin (not recorded which). CDR3 loop: CASSPAGGVPETQYF.